This passage covers 19 T cell receptor beta chains from one sample sequenced in a study of blood T cell repertoires in COVID-19. Profiled with immunoSEQ multiplex PCR; TCRdb holds only in-frame clones, not every one. The sample includes about 270,000 clones, approximately 89% of them seen just once. Sequencing used PBMCs or T cells enriched from blood (not recorded which). The receptors come from a woman aged 40 to 50 with acute COVID-19.

CDR3 in amino acids: CATSEGSYQPQHF. The CDR3 nucleotides read TGTGCCACCAGTGAGGGCAGCTATCAGCCCCAGCATTTT. The V call is TRBV24-1, the J call TRBJ1-5; no clear D gene. CDR1 is KGHDR, CDR2 SFDVKD, per germline. Deletions cut 4 bases from V and 5 bases from J, with 8 bases between. The CDR3 spans 13 residues.

The chain has TRBV6-1 and TRBJ1-2; D unresolved. The ends were cut back, 2 bases at V and 8 bases at J, with 9 bases in the middle. From germline, CDR1 is MNHNS and CDR2 SASEGT. This CDR3 is 12 amino acids long. The CDR3 DNA reads as TGTGCCAGCAGTGAACAAAGAGGAGGCTACACCTTC. Its translation: CASSEQRGGYTF.

The chain joins TRBV28 to TRBJ2-1, with a tentative D call TRBD2 (6 bases). This CDR3 contains 17 residues. V gave up 5 bases and J gave up 5 bases, with 22 bases separating them. CDR1 and CDR2 from the germline V gene are MDHEN and SYDVKM. CDR3 sequence: CASSPVGWRDLHNEQFF. CDR3 nucleotides: TGTGCCAGCAGTCCCGTGGGGTGGCGGGATCTGCACAATGAGCAGTTCTTC.

The V gene is TRBV30, the J gene TRBJ1-5, with a tentative D call TRBD1 (5 bases). CDR1 and CDR2 from the germline V gene are GTSNPN and SVGIG (reference sequence). V was pared by 0 bases and J by 2 bases, with 11 bases between. The CDR3 loop spans 15 amino acids. For the CDR3, the DNA is TGTGCCTGGAGTGTTTCGGGGGACGGCAATCAGCCCCAGCATTTT. Translation: CAWSVSGDGNQPQHF.

Written as DNA, the CDR3 is TGTGCCATCAAACAGGGGACGGAGACCCAGTACTTC. Protein product: CAIKQGTETQYF. The chain combines TRBV28 with TRBJ2-5; 7 positions agree with TRBD1. Germline V gene sequence: CDR1 MDHEN, CDR2 SYDVKM. The ends lost 10 bases at V and 5 bases at J; junction bases unmatched: 7. The CDR3 covers 12 residues.

The chain joins TRBV5-1 to TRBJ2-5; tentative D call: TRBD2 (5 bases). With 5 bases removed from V and 3 bases from J, the gap between germline ends came to 14 bases. The CDR3 is made up of 14 amino acids. Germline loops: CDR1 SGHRS, CDR2 YFSETQ. The CDR3 sequence is CASSNSAGKETQYF. The CDR3 DNA reads as TGCGCCAGCAGTAATAGCGCGGGTAAAGAGACCCAGTACTTC.

The chain carries TRBV27 and TRBJ1-1, with D unresolved. The CDR3 extends over 16 amino acids. Germline CDR1 MNHEY, CDR2 SMNVEV (reference sequence). Trimming pared 8 bases from V and 0 bases from J, leaving 19 bases between. This chain's CDR3 is CASALGVGAMNTEAFF. For the CDR3, the DNA is TGTGCCAGCGCCCTCGGGGTTGGAGCGATGAACACTGAAGCTTTCTTT.

The chain employs TRBV7-2 and TRBJ2-7, with D possibly being TRBD2 (5 bases). CDR3 size: 18 residues. The V gene's germline CDR1 is SGHTA and CDR2 FQGNSA. The V end lost 1 base, the J end lost 7 bases, and 26 bases lay between the germline ends. The CDR3 is CASSLVRGGLGGAWEQYV. CDR3 DNA: TGTGCCAGCAGCTTAGTTCGAGGAGGTCTAGGAGGAGCTTGGGAGCAGTACGTC.

The V gene is TRBV5-1, the J gene TRBJ2-1, with D tentatively TRBD2 (6 bases). Germline CDR1 and CDR2: SGHRS and YFSETQ. This CDR3 spans 12 amino acids. V dropped 3 bases and J dropped 10 bases, with 11 bases sitting between them. CDR3 sequence: CASSSWGEEQFF. CDR3 bases: TGCGCCAGCAGCTCATGGGGGGAAGAGCAGTTCTTC.

This chain uses TRBV4-1 with TRBJ1-1, with D possibly being TRBD1 (5 bases). CDR3 length equals 14 residues. Germline V gene sequence: CDR1 MGHRA, CDR2 YSYEKL. Trimming took 6 bases from V and 2 from J, leaving 13 bases between them. DNA of the CDR3: TGCGCCAGCAGAAGAGACAGTTTTAACACTGAAGCTTTCTTT. Protein sequence: CASRRDSFNTEAFF.

J is TRBJ1-4 and V is TRBV15; no reliable D call. Trimming cost V 4 bases and J 5 bases, with 17 bases left between them. This CDR3 spans 16 amino acids. Germline V lookup: CDR1 LNHNV, CDR2 YYDKDF (reference sequence). CDR3 protein: CATSNQAGEINEKLFF. Here the CDR3 DNA reads TGTGCCACCAGCAATCAGGCAGGTGAAATCAATGAAAAACTGTTTTTT. Looking up the rest from reference TRBV15 and TRBJ1-4 gives the full variable domain: DAMVIQNPRYQVTQFGKPVTLSCSQTLNHNVMYWYQQKSSQAPKLLFHYYDKDFNNEADTPDNFQSRRPNTSFCFLDIRSPGLGDTAMYLCATSNQAGEINEKLFFGSGTQLSVL.

The V call is TRBV5-8, the J call TRBJ2-7; 7 bases fit TRBD2. The V segment lost 4 bases and the J segment 0 bases; nucleotides outside the gene matches: 13. This CDR3 comprises 17 residues. Per the germline V gene, CDR1 is SGHTS and CDR2 is YDEGEE. The DNA of the CDR3 is TGTGCCAGCAGCCCCCCTCGGGGGAGGGAGGGCTCCTACGAGCAGTACTTC. As protein: CASSPPRGREGSYEQYF.

This chain connects TRBV11-3 to TRBJ1-6; D is unresolved. Trimming pared 5 bases from V and 11 bases from J, leaving 13 bases between. This CDR3 spans 13 amino acids. The germline V gene encodes CDR1 SGHNT and CDR2 YENEEA. CDR3 in DNA: TGTGCCAGCAGCACCTCCTTCGGGGCACCCCTCCACTTT. Amino acids: CASSTSFGAPLHF.

This clone has just one count. The rearrangement uses TRBV6-5 and TRBJ2-1; TRBD2 agrees at 7 bases. The CDR3 has 13 residues. The V gene's germline CDR1 is MNHEY and CDR2 SVGAGI. For the CDR3, the DNA is TGTGCTAGCGGGCATGCCCCCTACAATGAGCAGTTCTTC. It translates to CASGHAPYNEQFF.

This clone has only one observation. V usage is TRBV28 and J usage is TRBJ2-2; tentatively, D is TRBD2 (5 bases). Trimming took off 7 bases at V and 7 bases at J, with 16 bases between the two ends. CDR1 MDHEN and CDR2 SYDVKM come from the germline V gene. There are 14 residues in the CDR3. CDR3 sequence reads: CASMTGSEGGELFF. CDR3 bases: TGTGCCAGCATGACCGGTTCTGAGGGCGGGGAGCTGTTTTTT.

The chain links TRBV28 to TRBJ1-4, with 8 bases lining up with TRBD1. Germline CDR1 reads MDHEN; CDR2 reads SYDVKM. V was pared by 8 bases and J by 10 bases, with 6 bases of the junction left unmatched. The CDR3 sequence is 12 residues long. The CDR3 coding sequence is TGTGCCAGCCGACAGGGGAACGGAAAACTGTTTTTT. Its translation is CASRQGNGKLFF. The full variable domain, in which reference TRBV28 and TRBJ1-4 provide the parts outside the CDR3, is DVKVTQSSRYLVKRTGEKVFLECVQDMDHENMFWYRQDPGLGLRLIYFSYDVKMKEKGDIPEGYSVSREKKERFSLILESASTNQTSMYLCASRQGNGKLFFGSGTQLSVL.

This clone occurred once. The chain carries TRBV3-1 (or the pseudogene TRBV3-2) and TRBJ2-2; 9 bases are a match to TRBD2. With V trimmed by 4 bases and J by 2 bases, 8 bases remained unmatched. Germline V gives CDR1 LGHDT, CDR2 YNNKEL (reference sequence). The CDR3 runs to 17 residues. CDR3 DNA sequence: TGTGCCAGCAGCCGCGTACGACTAGCGGCAAACACCGGGGAGCTGTTTTTT. Translated: CASSRVRLAANTGELFF.

J is TRBJ2-2 and V is TRBV15; D is unclear. In germline, CDR1 is LNHNV, CDR2 YYDKDF (reference sequence). The CDR3 has 16 amino acids. The V end lost 1 base, the J end lost 2 bases, and 11 bases lay between the germline ends. CDR3 in DNA: TGTGCCACCAGCAGAGGACTCCCCACAAACACCGGGGAGCTGTTTTTT. Protein: CATSRGLPTNTGELFF.

The chain links TRBV30 to TRBJ2-3; no clear D gene. This CDR3 has 11 amino acids. Germline CDR1 and CDR2: GTSNPN and SVGIG (reference sequence). Deletions cut 2 bases from V and 9 bases from J, with 9 bases between. The CDR3 is CAWSLSPTQYF. As DNA, the CDR3 is TGTGCCTGGAGTTTGTCTCCCACGCAGTATTTT.